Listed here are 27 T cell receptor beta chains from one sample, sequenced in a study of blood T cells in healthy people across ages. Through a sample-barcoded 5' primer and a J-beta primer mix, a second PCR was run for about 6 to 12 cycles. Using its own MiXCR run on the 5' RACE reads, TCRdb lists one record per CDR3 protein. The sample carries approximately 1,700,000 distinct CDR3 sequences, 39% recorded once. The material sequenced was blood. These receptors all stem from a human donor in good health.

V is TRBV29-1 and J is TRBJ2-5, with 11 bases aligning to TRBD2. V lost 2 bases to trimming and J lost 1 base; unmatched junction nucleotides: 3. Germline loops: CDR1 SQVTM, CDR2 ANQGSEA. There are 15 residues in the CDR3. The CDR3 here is CSVETSGGLQETQYF. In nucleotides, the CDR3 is TGCAGCGTTGAAACTAGCGGGGGCCTCCAAGAGACCCAGTACTTC.

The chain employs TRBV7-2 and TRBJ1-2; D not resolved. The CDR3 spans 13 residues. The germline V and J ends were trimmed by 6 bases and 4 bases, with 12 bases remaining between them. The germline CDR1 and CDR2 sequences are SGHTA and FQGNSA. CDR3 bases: TGTGCCAGCAGTTTATACAGAACCTATGGCTACACCTTC. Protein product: CASSLYRTYGYTF.

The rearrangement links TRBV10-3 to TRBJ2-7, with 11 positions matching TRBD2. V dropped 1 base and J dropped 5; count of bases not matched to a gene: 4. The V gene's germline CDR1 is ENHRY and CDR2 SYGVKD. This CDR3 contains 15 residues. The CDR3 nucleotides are TGTGCCATCAGTGAGTTAGCGGGGGGGCCGAACGAGCAGTACTTC. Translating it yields CAISELAGGPNEQYF.

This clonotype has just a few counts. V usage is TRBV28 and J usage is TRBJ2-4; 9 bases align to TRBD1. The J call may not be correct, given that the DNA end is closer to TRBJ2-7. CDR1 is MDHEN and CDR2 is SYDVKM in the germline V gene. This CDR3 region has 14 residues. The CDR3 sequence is CASTDRGSFYEQYF. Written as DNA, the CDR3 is TGTGCCAGCACGGACAGGGGAAGTTTCTACGAGCAGTACTTC.

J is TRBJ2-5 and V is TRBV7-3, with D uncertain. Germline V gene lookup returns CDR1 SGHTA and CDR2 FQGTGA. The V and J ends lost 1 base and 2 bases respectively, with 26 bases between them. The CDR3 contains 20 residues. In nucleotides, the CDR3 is TGTGCCAGCAGCTTAAGCCCCATGCCCTGGAGCGCCAATACTCAAGAGACCCAGTACTTC. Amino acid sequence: CASSLSPMPWSANTQETQYF.

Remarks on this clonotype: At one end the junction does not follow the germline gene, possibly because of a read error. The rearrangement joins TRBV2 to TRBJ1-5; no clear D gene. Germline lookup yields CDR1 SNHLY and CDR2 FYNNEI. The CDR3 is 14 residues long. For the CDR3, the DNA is TGTGCCAGCAGGCCATCAAGGGCCAATCAGCCCCGGCATTTT. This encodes CASRPSRANQPRHF.

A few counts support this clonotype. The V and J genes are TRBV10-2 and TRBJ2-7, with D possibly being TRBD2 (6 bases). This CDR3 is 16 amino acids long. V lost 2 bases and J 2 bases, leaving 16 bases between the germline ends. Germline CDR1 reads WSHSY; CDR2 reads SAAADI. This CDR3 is CASSEGSWGEAYEQYF. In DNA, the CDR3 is TGCGCCAGCAGTGAGGGGTCGTGGGGGGAGGCCTACGAGCAGTACTTC.

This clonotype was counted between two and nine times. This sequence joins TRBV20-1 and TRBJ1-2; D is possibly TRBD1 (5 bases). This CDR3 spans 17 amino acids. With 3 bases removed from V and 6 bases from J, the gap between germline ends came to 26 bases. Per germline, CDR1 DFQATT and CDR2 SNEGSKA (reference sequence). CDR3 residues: CSARVWQGEPLVDGYTF. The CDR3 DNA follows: TGCAGTGCTAGGGTCTGGCAGGGAGAGCCCTTAGTGGATGGCTACACCTTC.

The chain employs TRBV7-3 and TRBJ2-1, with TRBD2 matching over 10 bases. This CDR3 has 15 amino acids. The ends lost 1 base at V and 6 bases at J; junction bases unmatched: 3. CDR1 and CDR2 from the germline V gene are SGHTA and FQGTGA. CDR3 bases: TGTGCCAGCAGCTTAAGCGGACTAGCGGCCAATGAGCAGTTCTTC. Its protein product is CASSLSGLAANEQFF.

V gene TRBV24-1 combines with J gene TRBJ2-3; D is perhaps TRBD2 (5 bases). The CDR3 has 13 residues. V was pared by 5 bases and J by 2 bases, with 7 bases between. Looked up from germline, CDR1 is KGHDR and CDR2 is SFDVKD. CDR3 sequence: CATSGGVTDTQYF. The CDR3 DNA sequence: TGTGCCACCAGTGGGGGAGTCACAGATACGCAGTATTTT.

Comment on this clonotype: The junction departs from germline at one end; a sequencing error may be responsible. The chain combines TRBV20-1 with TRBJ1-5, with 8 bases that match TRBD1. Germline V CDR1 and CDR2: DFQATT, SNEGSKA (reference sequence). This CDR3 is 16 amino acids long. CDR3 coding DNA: TGCAGTGCTAGAGATCGACGGACAGGGAGGACTCAGTCCCAGCATTTT. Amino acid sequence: CSARDRRTGRTQSQHF.

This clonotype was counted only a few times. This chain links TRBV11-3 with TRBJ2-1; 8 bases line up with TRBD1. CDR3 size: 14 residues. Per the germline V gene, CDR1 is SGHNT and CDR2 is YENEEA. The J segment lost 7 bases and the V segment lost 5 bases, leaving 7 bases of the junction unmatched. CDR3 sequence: CASSRRDRKNEQFF. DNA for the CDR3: TGTGCCAGCAGCCGCCGGGACAGGAAGAATGAGCAGTTCTTC.

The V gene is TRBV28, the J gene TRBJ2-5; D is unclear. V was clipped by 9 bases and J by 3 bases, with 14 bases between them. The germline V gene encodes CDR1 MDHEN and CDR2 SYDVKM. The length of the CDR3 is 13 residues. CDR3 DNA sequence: TGTGCCAGTGGCGACGTGGCGGAAGAGACCCAGTACTTC. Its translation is CASGDVAEETQYF.

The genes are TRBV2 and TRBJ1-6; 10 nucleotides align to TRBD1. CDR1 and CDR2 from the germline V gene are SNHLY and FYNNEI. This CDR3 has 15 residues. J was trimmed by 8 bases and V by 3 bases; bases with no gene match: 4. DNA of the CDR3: TGTGCCAGCAGTGATGTGGGACAGGGGTATTCACCCCTCCACTTT. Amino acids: CASSDVGQGYSPLHF.

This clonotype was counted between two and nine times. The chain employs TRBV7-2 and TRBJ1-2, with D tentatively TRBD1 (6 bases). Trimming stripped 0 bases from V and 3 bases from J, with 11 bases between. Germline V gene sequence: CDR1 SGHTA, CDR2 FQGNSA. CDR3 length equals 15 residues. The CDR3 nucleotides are TGTGCCAGCAGCTTAGCAATGGACAGAGACTATGGCTACACCTTC. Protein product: CASSLAMDRDYGYTF.

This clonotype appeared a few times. CDR3 loop: CASSVLSQGYEYF. CDR3 in DNA: TGTGCCAGCAGCGTCCTTTCACAGGGTTATGAGTACTTC. The chain couples TRBV9 to TRBJ2-4; D is possibly TRBD1 (6 bases). V was cut by 2 bases and J by 14 bases, with 17 bases left in between. The CDR3 runs 13 residues. Germline CDR1 reads SGDLS; CDR2 reads YYNGEE.

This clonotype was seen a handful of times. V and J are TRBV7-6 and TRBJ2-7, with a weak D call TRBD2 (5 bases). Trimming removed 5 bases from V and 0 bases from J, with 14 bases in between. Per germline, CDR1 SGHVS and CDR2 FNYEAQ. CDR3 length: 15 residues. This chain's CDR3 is CASSPGLLNSYEQYF. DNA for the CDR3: TGTGCCAGCAGCCCAGGACTGCTGAACTCCTACGAGCAGTACTTC.

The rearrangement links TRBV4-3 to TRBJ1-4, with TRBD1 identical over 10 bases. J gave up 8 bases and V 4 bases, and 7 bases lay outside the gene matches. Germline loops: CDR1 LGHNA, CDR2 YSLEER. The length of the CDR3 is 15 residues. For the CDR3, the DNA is TGCGCCAGCAGCCCCGGGACAGGGGTAGGGGAAAAACTGTTTTTT. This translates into CASSPGTGVGEKLFF.

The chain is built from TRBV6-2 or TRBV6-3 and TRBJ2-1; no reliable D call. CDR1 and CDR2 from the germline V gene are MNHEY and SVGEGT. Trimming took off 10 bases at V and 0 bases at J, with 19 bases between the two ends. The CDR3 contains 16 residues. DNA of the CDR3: TGTGCCAACACTTCGGTAGCAGTAAGCTCCTACAATGAGCAGTTCTTC. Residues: CANTSVAVSSYNEQFF.

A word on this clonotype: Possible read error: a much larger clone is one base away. The CDR3 protein is CASSLRYIGTTIPSTEAFF. Written as DNA, the CDR3 is TGTGCCAGCAGTTTAAGATATATAGGGACAACTATTCCGAGCACTGAAGCTTTCTTT. The gene calls are TRBV12-3 or TRBV12-4 and TRBJ1-1, with a tentative D call TRBD1 (6 bases). The V end lost 2 bases, the J end lost 4 bases, and 26 bases lay between the germline ends. The CDR3 loop spans 19 amino acids.

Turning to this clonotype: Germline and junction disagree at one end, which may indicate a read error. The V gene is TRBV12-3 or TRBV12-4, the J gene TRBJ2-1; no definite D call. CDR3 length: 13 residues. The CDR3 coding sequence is TGTGCCAACAGTTTTTATCCGAGCGATGAGCAGTTCTTC. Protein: CANSFYPSDEQFF.

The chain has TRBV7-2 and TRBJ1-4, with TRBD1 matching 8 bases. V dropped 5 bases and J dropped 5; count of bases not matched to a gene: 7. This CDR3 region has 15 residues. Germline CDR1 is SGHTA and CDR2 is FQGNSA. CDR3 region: CASSLTGGPNEKLFF. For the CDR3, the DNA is TGTGCCAGCAGCCTTACAGGGGGACCGAATGAAAAACTGTTTTTT.

The CDR3 DNA reads as TGTGCCAGCAGTTTCGGGACAGGGATGCCTGAAGCTTTCTTT. It is translated as CASSFGTGMPEAFF. The chain employs TRBV5-6 and TRBJ1-1; 9 positions match TRBD1. The CDR3 spans 14 residues. With 5 bases clipped from V and 6 bases from J, the junction kept 8 bases outside the gene matches. CDR1 and CDR2 from the germline V gene are SGHDT and YYEEEE. Using reference TRBV5-6 and TRBJ1-1 for the parts outside the CDR3, the full variable domain is DAGVTQSPTHLIKTRGQQVTLRCSPKSGHDTVSWYQQALGQGPQFIFQYYEEEERQRGNFPDRFSGHQFPNYSSELNVNALLLGDSALYLCASSFGTGMPEAFFGQGTRLTVV.

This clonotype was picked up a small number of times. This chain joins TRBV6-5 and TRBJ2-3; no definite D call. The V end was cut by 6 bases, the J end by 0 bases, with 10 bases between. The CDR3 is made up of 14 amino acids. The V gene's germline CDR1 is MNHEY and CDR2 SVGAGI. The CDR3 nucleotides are TGTGCCAGCAGACCTCCTTACAGCACAGATACGCAGTATTTT. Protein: CASRPPYSTDTQYF.

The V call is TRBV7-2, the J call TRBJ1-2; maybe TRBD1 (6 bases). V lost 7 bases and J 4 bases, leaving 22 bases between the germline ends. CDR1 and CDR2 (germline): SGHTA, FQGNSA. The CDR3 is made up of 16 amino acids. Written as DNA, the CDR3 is TGTGCCAGCATCTCGCAGCCCGGGACAAATCTCTATGGCTACACCTTC. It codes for CASISQPGTNLYGYTF.

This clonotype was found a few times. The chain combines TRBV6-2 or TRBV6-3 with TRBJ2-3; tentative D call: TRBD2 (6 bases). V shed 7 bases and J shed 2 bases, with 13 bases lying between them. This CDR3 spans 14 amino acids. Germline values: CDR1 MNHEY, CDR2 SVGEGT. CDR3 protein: CASTAGSVTDTQYF. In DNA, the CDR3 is TGTGCCAGCACCGCGGGGAGCGTCACAGATACGCAGTATTTT.

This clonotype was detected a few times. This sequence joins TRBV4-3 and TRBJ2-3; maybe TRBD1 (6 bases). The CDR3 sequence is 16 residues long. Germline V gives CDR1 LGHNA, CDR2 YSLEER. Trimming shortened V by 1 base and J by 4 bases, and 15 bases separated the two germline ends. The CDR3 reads CASSQALRDNPDTQYF. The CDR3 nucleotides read TGCGCCAGCAGCCAAGCGCTCCGGGACAACCCAGATACGCAGTATTTT.